This T cell receptor (beta chain) was recovered during a study of T cells and copy number aberrations in small-cell lung cancer. Each donor had smoking or heavy second-hand smoke exposure. CDR3 length equals 15 residues. Unmatched junction bases numbered 7, after V lost 5 bases and J lost 7 bases. CDR1 and CDR2 (germline): LNHDA, SQIVND (reference sequence). The data were produced by immunoSEQ multiplex PCR, yet TCRdb's version contains in-frame clones alone and is incomplete. The sample has roughly 7,600 clones, roughly four fifths seen once. The material sequenced was normal tissue next to the tumor. The TCR sequence derives from a woman between 45 and 60 years old with small cell lung cancer. V and J are TRBV19 and TRBJ2-2, with TRBD2 matching over 10 bases. The CDR3 is CASSFSGRAVGELFF. CDR3 in DNA: TGTGCCAGTAGTTTCAGCGGGAGGGCCGTCGGGGAGCTGTTTTTT.